One and the same sample provided the 10 T cell receptor beta chains below, sequenced in a study of T cells in Graves' hyperthyroidism and ophthalmopathy. TCR beta CDR3 region amplification was performed from RNA transcripts. When the TCR CDR3 underwent first-round RT-PCR, the HTBI primer set was used. Using its own MiXCR run on the multiplex PCR reads, TCRdb lists one record per CDR3 protein. The repertoire has around 340,000 distinct CDR3 sequences, around a sixth of them found once; the top ten carry about 53%. What was sequenced was blood. The receptor set was obtained from a woman aged 45-59 years with Graves' hyperthyroidism.

This clonotype has a count of ten or more. The chain joins TRBV5-1 to TRBJ2-7; no reliable D call. V lost 0 bases and J lost 1, with 5 bases in between. Germline V CDR1 and CDR2: SGHRS, YFSETQ. The CDR3 spans 13 residues. The CDR3 region is CASSLDRSYEQYF. The CDR3 DNA follows: TGCGCCAGCAGCTTGGACAGATCCTACGAGCAGTACTTC.

V is TRBV6-1 and J is TRBJ2-6; the D call may be TRBD1 or TRBD2 (7 bases each). Germline values: CDR1 MNHNS, CDR2 SASEGT. The V end lost 6 bases, the J end lost 2 bases, and 11 bases lay between the germline ends. The CDR3 runs 15 residues. The CDR3 nucleotides are TGTGCCAGCAGGGCAGGGGGGGCTGGGGCCAACGTCCTGACTTTC. Translation: CASRAGGAGANVLTF.

This clonotype was seen a few times. V is TRBV10-3 and J is TRBJ1-2; tentatively, D is TRBD1 (5 bases). Germline CDR1 ENHRY, CDR2 SYGVKD. CDR3 length: 13 residues. V was cut by 6 bases and J by 6 bases, with 14 bases left in between. The CDR3 region is CAISDDRGDGYTF. CDR3 nucleotide sequence: TGTGCCATCAGCGACGACCGGGGGGATGGCTACACCTTC.

The genes are TRBV20-1 and TRBJ2-7; D is unclear. V was trimmed by 4 bases and J by 3 bases, leaving 13 bases between them. This CDR3 has 13 residues. Per the germline V gene, CDR1 is DFQATT and CDR2 is SNEGSKA (reference sequence). The CDR3 coding sequence is TGCAGTGCTATACGGCTACCGGACTACGAGCAGTACTTC. Translated: CSAIRLPDYEQYF.

Details on this clonotype: In this CDR3 the conserved last residue, phenylalanine or tryptophan, is missing, so a read error is likely. No DNA is shown, since the ends of the CDR3 on it are uncertain; the CDR3 is the one TCRdb lists. This sequence joins TRBV7-9 and TRBJ2-5; the D call in the table, TRBD2, was not verified against the DNA. Per the germline V gene, CDR1 is SEHNR and CDR2 is FQNEAQ (reference sequence). 16 amino acids form the CDR3, both terminal residues included. CDR3 residues: CASSLRTSGSRETHYL.

V and J are TRBV7-3 and TRBJ2-2, with D possibly matching TRBD1 (6 bases). The CDR3 sequence is 14 residues long. The germline CDR1 and CDR2 sequences are SGHTA and FQGTGA. The V gene lost 3 bases and the J gene lost 7 bases, with 12 bases spanning the gap. For the CDR3, the DNA is TGTGCCAGCAGCTTTGGGGGCCAAGGCGGGGAGCTGTTTTTT. Its protein product is CASSFGGQGGELFF.

This clonotype was counted a few times. The chain links TRBV5-1 to TRBJ2-3; 9 nucleotides align to TRBD2. The V and J ends lost 0 bases and 6 bases, in that order; junction bases with no gene match: 5. The CDR3 sequence is 15 residues long. Germline values: CDR1 SGHRS, CDR2 YFSETQ. The CDR3 DNA reads as TGCGCCAGCAGCTTGGGGGCGGGGGGGCCTGATACGCAGTATTTT. It translates to CASSLGAGGPDTQYF.

This clonotype was seen ten or more times. The rearrangement joins TRBV5-1 to TRBJ2-1; maybe TRBD2 (6 bases). The ends were cut back, 4 bases at V and 7 bases at J, with 12 bases in the middle. CDR1 SGHRS and CDR2 YFSETQ come from the germline V gene. The CDR3 spans 13 residues. The CDR3 region is CASSLRRGNEQFF. In DNA form, the CDR3 reads TGCGCCAGCAGCCTACGGAGGGGTAATGAGCAGTTCTTC. Combining the CDR3 with reference TRBV5-1 and TRBJ2-1 gives the whole variable domain KAGVTQTPRYLIKTRGQQVTLSCSPISGHRSVSWYQQTPGQGLQFLFEYFSETQRNKGNFPGRFSGRQFSNSRSEMNVSTLELGDSALYLCASSLRRGNEQFFGPGTRLTVL.

J is TRBJ1-1 and V is TRBV7-9, with 8 bases matching TRBD1. This CDR3 is 16 amino acids long. The V gene end was trimmed by 5 bases and the J gene end by 2 bases; junction bases not matched to a gene: 10. In germline, CDR1 is SEHNR, CDR2 FQNEAQ (reference sequence). CDR3 nucleotide sequence: TGTGCCAGCAGCCCTCAAACAGGGGGGTCCAACACTGAAGCTTTCTTT. Amino acid sequence: CASSPQTGGSNTEAFF.

This clonotype was seen many times. The V and J genes are TRBV12-3 or TRBV12-4 and TRBJ2-5, with 10 bases lining up with TRBD2. The CDR3 runs to 15 residues. J lost 5 bases, V lost 5 bases, and 8 bases had no gene match. In DNA form, the CDR3 reads TGTGCCAGCAGTCGCAGCGGGGGGGCCGTGGAGACCCAGTACTTC. It is translated as CASSRSGGAVETQYF.